One and the same sample provided the 17 T cell receptor beta chains below, sequenced in a study of blood T cell repertoires in COVID-19. The table came from immunoSEQ multiplex PCR; TCRdb's copy has only in-frame clones and leaves some out. The sample contains about 250,000 clones, around nine tenths of which appear only once. Input material: peripheral blood. Receptor source: a man aged 30 to 39 with acute or convalescent COVID-19.

The genes are TRBV5-6 and TRBJ2-2; perhaps TRBD2 as D (6 bases). Trimming left V 2 bases short and J 3 bases short, with 11 bases between. The CDR3 covers 15 residues. Per germline, CDR1 SGHDT and CDR2 YYEEEE. The CDR3 DNA is TGTGCCAGCAGCTTCATTGGAGGGGACACCGGGGAGCTGTTTTTT. Protein: CASSFIGGDTGELFF. The full variable domain, its missing parts supplied by reference TRBV5-6 and TRBJ2-2, is DAGVTQSPTHLIKTRGQQVTLRCSPKSGHDTVSWYQQALGQGPQFIFQYYEEEERQRGNFPDRFSGHQFPNYSSELNVNALLLGDSALYLCASSFIGGDTGELFFGEGSRLTVL.

This chain links TRBV9 with TRBJ2-1; D possibly corresponds to TRBD1 (6 bases). Per germline, CDR1 SGDLS and CDR2 YYNGEE. The CDR3 runs 13 residues. Trimming cost V 0 bases and J 6 bases, with 7 bases left between them. The CDR3 protein is CASSVGRGNEQFF. Here the CDR3 DNA reads TGTGCCAGCAGCGTAGGCAGGGGCAATGAGCAGTTCTTC. Full variable domain (missing parts from reference TRBV9 and TRBJ2-1): DSGVTQTPKHLITATGQRVTLRCSPRSGDLSVYWYQQSLDQGLQFLIQYYNGEERAKGNILERFSAQQFPDLHSELNLSSLELGDSALYFCASSVGRGNEQFFGPGTRLTVL.

V and J are TRBV20-1 and TRBJ2-3; D is unresolved. This CDR3 spans 11 amino acids. Looked up from germline, CDR1 is DFQATT and CDR2 is SNEGSKA (reference sequence). In DNA, the CDR3 is TGCATCTTCGCTGGCCGAGATACGCAGTATTTT. Encoded protein: CIFAGRDTQYF.

CDR3 loop: CASKSGGGYTF. CDR3 in DNA: TGTGCCAGCAAAAGTGGCGGAGGCTACACCTTC. The chain is built from TRBV2 and TRBJ1-2; D uncertain. The CDR3 loop spans 11 amino acids. Trimming shortened V by 7 bases and J by 8 bases, and 11 bases separated the two germline ends. The germline CDR1 and CDR2 sequences are SNHLY and FYNNEI.

The CDR3 DNA sequence: TGTGCCAGCAGTGAAGCTACGGGAGTGGCTGAGACCCAGTACTTC. It yields the protein CASSEATGVAETQYF. This chain joins TRBV2 and TRBJ2-5; D might be TRBD2 (6 bases). Looked up from germline, CDR1 is SNHLY and CDR2 is FYNNEI. V was clipped by 0 bases and J by 5 bases, with 13 bases between them. The CDR3 sequence is 15 residues long.

V and J are TRBV15 and TRBJ2-1, with D possibly being TRBD2 (5 bases). Germline assignment: CDR1 LNHNV and CDR2 YYDKDF (reference sequence). The CDR3 extends over 13 amino acids. V dropped 3 bases and J dropped 9 bases, with 12 bases sitting between them. CDR3 DNA: TGTGCCACCAGCAGTCCCCGGGCGGGTGAGCAGTTCTTC. It translates to CATSSPRAGEQFF.

J is TRBJ2-7 and V is TRBV10-3; 12 bases match TRBD2. Germline lookup yields CDR1 ENHRY and CDR2 SYGVKD. The CDR3 length is 18 residues. V trimming: 2 bases; J trimming: 5 bases; junction bases outside the gene matches: 13. The CDR3 loop is CAISEPGLAGKESHEQYF. In nucleotides, the CDR3 is TGTGCCATCAGTGAGCCAGGACTAGCGGGAAAGGAATCCCACGAGCAGTACTTC.

The rearrangement uses TRBV6-5 and TRBJ1-2, with TRBD1 identical over 9 bases. The CDR3 covers 14 residues. V shed 4 bases and J 7 bases; nucleotides not matched to a gene: 7. The germline gives CDR1 MNHEY, CDR2 SVGAGI. CDR3 coding DNA: TGTGCCAGCAGTTGGGACAGGGTTAGAGGTGGCTACACCTTC. It is translated as CASSWDRVRGGYTF.

A few counts support this clone. This sequence joins TRBV5-1 and TRBJ2-7; 8 bases align to TRBD1. The V and J ends lost 0 bases and 4 bases, in that order; junction bases with no gene match: 6. Germline loops: CDR1 SGHRS, CDR2 YFSETQ. The CDR3 is 15 amino acids. CDR3 sequence: CASSLGQGRSYEQYF. The CDR3 bases are TGCGCCAGCAGCTTGGGACAGGGGAGGTCTTACGAGCAGTACTTC.

This clone was counted many times. J is TRBJ1-5 and V is TRBV11-2; D is perhaps TRBD1 (5 bases). The CDR3 is 18 amino acids. The V end was cut by 1 base, the J end by 0 bases, with 16 bases between. The germline gives CDR1 SGHAT, CDR2 FQNNGV. CDR3: CASSLGPLLTVSNQPQHF. CDR3 nucleotides: TGTGCCAGCAGCTTAGGCCCCCTTCTGACAGTTAGCAATCAGCCCCAGCATTTT.

About this clone: A read error may account for a junction end that differs from germline. The chain uses TRBV28 and TRBJ1-5; 7 bases fit TRBD1. The CDR3 runs 13 residues. Looked up from germline, CDR1 is MDHEN and CDR2 is SYDVKM. CDR3 nucleotide sequence: TGTGCCAGCAGTTCTCCCTTTGTCGGACAGGCTTATTTT. Encoded protein: CASSSPFVGQAYF.

The chain has TRBV11-2 and TRBJ1-2; possibly TRBD1 for D (5 bases). This CDR3 region has 14 residues. CDR1 is SGHAT, CDR2 FQNNGV, per germline. The V gene lost 5 bases and the J gene lost 3 bases, with 13 bases spanning the gap. CDR3 in amino acids: CASSRRQSYYGYTF. DNA of the CDR3: TGTGCCAGCAGCCGTAGACAGTCTTACTATGGCTACACCTTC.

The V call is TRBV3-1 (or the pseudogene TRBV3-2), the J call TRBJ2-1; the D is unclear. Trimming pared 0 bases from V and 3 bases from J, leaving 9 bases between. The CDR3 is 15 amino acids. Germline CDR1 is LGHDT and CDR2 is YNNKEL (reference sequence). CDR3 in amino acids: CASSQEGGYYNEQFF. Written as DNA, the CDR3 is TGTGCCAGCAGCCAAGAAGGCGGTTACTACAATGAGCAGTTCTTC.

The chain employs TRBV11-2 and TRBJ1-1; a possible D gene is TRBD1 (6 bases). V lost 2 bases and J 4 bases, leaving 11 bases between the germline ends. The CDR3 is 14 amino acids. Germline assignment: CDR1 SGHAT and CDR2 FQNNGV. The CDR3 DNA reads TGTGCCAGCAGCTTATACAGGGTGGGCACTGAAGCTTTCTTT. Encoded protein: CASSLYRVGTEAFF.

The CDR3 DNA reads TGTGCCAGCTCACTCGACATAAAAGAGACCCAGTACTTC. It codes for CASSLDIKETQYF. The V gene is TRBV18, the J gene TRBJ2-5; no reliable D call. The germline V gene encodes CDR1 KGHSH and CDR2 LQKENI. With 4 bases removed from V and 3 bases from J, the gap between germline ends came to 9 bases. This CDR3 region has 13 residues. The complete variable domain, with remaining parts taken from reference TRBV18 and TRBJ2-5, reads NAGVMQNPRHLVRRRGQEARLRCSPMKGHSHVYWYRQLPEEGLKFMVYLQKENIIDESGMPKERFSAEFPKEGPSILRIQQVVRGDSAAYFCASSLDIKETQYFGPGTRLLVL.

The chain is built from TRBV6-6 and TRBJ2-5; 8 bases line up with TRBD2. The germline gives CDR1 MNHNY, CDR2 SVGAGI (reference sequence). V trimming: 4 bases; J trimming: 1 base; junction bases outside the gene matches: 2. This CDR3 region has 14 residues. In DNA, the CDR3 is TGTGCCAGCAGTTTGCGGGGGGCCCAAGAGACCCAGTACTTC. This gives the protein CASSLRGAQETQYF.

J is TRBJ1-2 and V is TRBV3-1 (or the pseudogene TRBV3-2); 9 bases align to TRBD1. The length of the CDR3 is 17 residues. Unmatched junction bases numbered 9, after V lost 0 bases and J lost 4 bases. Germline V gene data show CDR1 as LGHDT and CDR2 as YNNKEL (reference sequence). CDR3 loop: CASSQEIGTGWGYGYTF. CDR3 coding DNA: TGTGCCAGCAGCCAAGAAATCGGGACAGGGTGGGGCTATGGCTACACCTTC.